This TCR beta chain is from a study of blood T cell repertoires in COVID-19. Study overall: Samples came from the United States, Italy and Spain, spanning acute and convalescent COVID-19.

Clinical history reported by participants formed the basis on which cohorts were assigned. Germline V gene sequence: CDR1 SGHTA, CDR2 FQGNSA. With 5 bases clipped from V and 6 bases from J, the junction kept 4 bases outside the gene matches. The CDR3 length is 13 residues. This table comes from immunoSEQ multiplex PCR, and its TCRdb copy is limited to in-frame clones, with some not included. The sample has about half a million clones, around nine tenths seen once; the top ten hold 7% to 10%. The sequence was obtained from a woman aged 55-69 years who had recovered from COVID-19. Sequences were obtained from PBMCs or T cells enriched from blood (not recorded which). The chain is built from TRBV7-2 and TRBJ1-1; 9 bases map to TRBD1. The CDR3: CASSIRQGAEAFF. DNA of the CDR3: TGTGCCAGCAGCATCCGACAGGGGGCTGAAGCTTTCTTT.